This TCR beta chain was recovered during a study of identical twins. Study-wide results and limits: Beta out-of-frame twin sharing showed a weaker excess. It was cross-sectional statistical analysis, not following the same donors, that the conclusions relied on. Zero-insertion analyses could be partly confounded by invariant MAIT and iNKT cells.

Template switching supplied a universal primer site; unique molecular identifiers were carried on the cDNA. TCRdb itself ran the 5' RACE reads through MiXCR, one entry per CDR3 protein. Seen here are about 810,000 distinct CDR3 sequences, around an eighth observed once, and the top ten hold 1.5% to 2%. Germline V gene lookup returns CDR1 PRHDT and CDR2 FYEKMQ (reference sequence). The ends were cut back, 5 bases at V and 3 bases at J, with 25 bases in the middle. The CDR3 spans 18 residues. To note about this clonotype: The target antigen is unknown.

The same sample was also studied in work on yellow fever vaccine responses in identical twins.

The TCR originated in a woman aged 18-29 years in good health. The gene calls are TRBV13 and TRBJ1-1; D unclear. Sequenced sample: PBMCs. The CDR3, as DNA: TGTGCCAGCAGCCCACCGGGCGCCGGACTGGGTGTGGACACTGAAGCTTTCTTT. This codes for CASSPPGAGLGVDTEAFF.